This T cell receptor beta chain was observed in a study of T-cell reconstitution after alpha-beta-depleted transplantation in children. Notes on this clonotype: Its antigen is undetermined.

This CDR3 has 19 amino acids. CDR1 is LGHNA and CDR2 is YSLEER in the germline V gene. The J segment lost 5 bases and the V segment lost 1 base, leaving 15 bases of the junction unmatched. Whole-study findings and limits: Reportedly, roughly two months post-transplant, alpha-beta T cells arose from several hundred expanded graft clones. T-cell counts and diversity at one year following transplant were attributed mainly to newly produced T cells.

It was with unique molecular identifiers that the TCRbeta library was prepared. TCRdb re-analysed the PCR reads in MiXCR, keeping a single row per CDR3 protein. The sample yields approximately 980,000 distinct CDR3 sequences, about 29% seen once. The TCR sequence derives from a boy under two years old who had a stem cell transplant for SCID, so the T cells may come from the graft donor. This chain uses TRBV4-3 with TRBJ2-2; 8 nucleotides align to TRBD1. Sequences were derived from PBMCs, mostly from graft donor cells, sampled 360 days after TCRalphabeta/CD19-depleted stem cell transplant. CDR3 nucleotide sequence: TGCGCCAGCAGCCAAGGAAACCCTTTCAGGACAGGGCGGACCGGGGAGCTGTTTTTT. The encoded protein is CASSQGNPFRTGRTGELFF.